The 5 T cell receptor beta chains listed next were all sequenced from one sample in a study of blood T cell repertoires in COVID-19. TCRdb keeps only in-frame clones here, not all; method: immunoSEQ multiplex PCR. Altogether 250,000 to 350,000 clones are present, 88% being singletons, with the ten largest covering around 10%. Material for sequencing was peripheral blood. These receptors were collected from a woman in her 30s with COVID-19, enrolled during active disease.

The J gene is TRBJ2-2, the V gene TRBV11-3, with 8 nucleotides matching TRBD1. The V gene end was trimmed by 5 bases and the J gene end by 4 bases; junction bases not matched to a gene: 6. Germline loops: CDR1 SGHNT, CDR2 YENEEA. This CDR3 comprises 15 residues. CDR3 coding DNA: TGTGCCAGCAGCCCAACGGACAGGGTCACCGGGGAGCTGTTTTTT. This encodes CASSPTDRVTGELFF.

This chain joins TRBV19 and TRBJ2-7; 11 bases fit TRBD2. CDR3 length equals 16 residues. J gave up 3 bases and V 4 bases, and 8 bases lay outside the gene matches. Germline loops: CDR1 LNHDA, CDR2 SQIVND (reference sequence). The CDR3: CASSNPTSGSFYEQYF. The CDR3 nucleotides read TGTGCCAGTAGTAACCCCACTAGCGGGAGCTTCTACGAGCAGTACTTC. Combining the CDR3 with reference TRBV19 and TRBJ2-7 gives the whole variable domain DGGITQSPKYLFRKEGQNVTLSCEQNLNHDAMYWYRQDPGQGLRLIYYSQIVNDFQKGDIAEGYSVSREKKESFPLTVTSAQKNPTAFYLCASSNPTSGSFYEQYFGPGTRLTVT.

This clone was counted a single time. The rearrangement uses TRBV27 and TRBJ2-1, with 12 bases identical to TRBD2. The CDR3 sequence is 15 residues long. The germline V gene has CDR1 MNHEY and CDR2 SMNVEV (reference sequence). With 5 bases clipped from V and 6 bases from J, the junction kept 5 bases outside the gene matches. CDR3 coding DNA: TGTGCCAGCAGTACGCCGGGACTAGCGGGCAATGAGCAGTTCTTC. Translated: CASSTPGLAGNEQFF.

V is TRBV23-1 and J is TRBJ2-1, with TRBD2 matching 9 bases. TRBV23-1 falls under the ORF class, with uncertain function. The CDR3 contains 18 residues. After removal of 0 bases from V and 8 bases from J, the junction contained 14 bases not matched to a gene. CDR3: CASSQSSPGISGSDEQFF. Written as DNA, the CDR3 is TGCGCCAGCAGTCAATCATCCCCGGGTATTAGCGGGAGCGATGAGCAGTTCTTC.

This rearrangement joins TRBV21-1 to TRBJ2-7; the D call of TRBD2 is as the table states it, not checked on the DNA. TRBV21-1 is a documented pseudogene. The CDR3 covers 11 residues. CDR3: CASSNRYEQYF. The CDR3 DNA is TGTGCCAGCAGCAACCGCTACGAGCAGTACTTC.